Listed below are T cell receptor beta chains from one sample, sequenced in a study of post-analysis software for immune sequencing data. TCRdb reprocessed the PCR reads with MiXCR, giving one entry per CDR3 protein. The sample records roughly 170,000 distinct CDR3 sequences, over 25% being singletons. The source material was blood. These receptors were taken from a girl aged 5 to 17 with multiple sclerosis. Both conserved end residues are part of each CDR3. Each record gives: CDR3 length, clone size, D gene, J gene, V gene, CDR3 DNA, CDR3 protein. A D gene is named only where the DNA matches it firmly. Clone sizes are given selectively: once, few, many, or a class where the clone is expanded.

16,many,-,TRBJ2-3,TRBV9,TGTGCCAGCAGCCCCCGGACCTTTTGGGGCACAGATACGCAGTATTTT,CASSPRTFWGTDTQYF
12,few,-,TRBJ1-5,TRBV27,TGTGCCAGCAGTTTCAACGGTCAGCCCCAGCATTTT,CASSFNGQPQHF
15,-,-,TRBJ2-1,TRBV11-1,TGTGCCAGCAGCTGGAGCGGTAGCAAATACAATGAGCAGTTCTTC,CASSWSGSKYNEQFF
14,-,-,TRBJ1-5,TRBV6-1,TGTGCCAGCAGTGCCCCCGGGGATCATCAGCCCCAGCATTTT,CASSAPGDHQPQHF
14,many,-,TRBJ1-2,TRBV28,TGTGCCAGCAGCTGGACCGAGCCTAACTATGGCTACACCTTC,CASSWTEPNYGYTF
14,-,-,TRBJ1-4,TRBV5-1,TGCGCCAGCAGCCGTTCCTCCGGGGCAGAAAAACTGTTTTTT,CASSRSSGAEKLFF
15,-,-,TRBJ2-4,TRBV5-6,TGTGCCAGCAGCTCCACGAGGACGGTCAAAAACATTCAGTACTTC,CASSSTRTVKNIQYF
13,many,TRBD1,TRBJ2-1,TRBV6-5,TGTGCCAGCAGTGACCCCGGGACAGAAAAGCAGTTCTTC,CASSDPGTEKQFF
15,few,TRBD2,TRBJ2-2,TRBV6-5,TGTGTCAGCAGGCTACTAGCGGTGAACACCGGGGAGCTGTTTTTT,CVSRLLAVNTGELFF
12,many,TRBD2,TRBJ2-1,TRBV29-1,TGCAGCGTTGAGCGGGAGATCTATGAGCAGTTCTTC,CSVEREIYEQFF
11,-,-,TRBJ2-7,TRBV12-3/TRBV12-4,TGTGCCAGCGGAGCAGGGGCGGACCAGTACTTC,CASGAGADQYF
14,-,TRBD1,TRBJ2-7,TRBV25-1,TGTGCCAGCAGTGAAGGGACAGGGACGTACGAGCAGTACTTC,CASSEGTGTYEQYF
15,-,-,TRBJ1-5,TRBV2,TGTGCCAGCAGTGAGGATCATTCGAGCAATCAGCCCCAGCATTTT,CASSEDHSSNQPQHF
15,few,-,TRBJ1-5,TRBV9,TGTGCCAGCAGCGTGTCGACGGGAAGCAATCAGCCCCAGCATTTT,CASSVSTGSNQPQHF
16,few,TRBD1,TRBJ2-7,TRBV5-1,TGCGCCAGCAGCTTGGAGGAGGTCACAGGGGGCTACGAGCAGTACTTC,CASSLEEVTGGYEQYF
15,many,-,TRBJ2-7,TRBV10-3,TGTGCCACCATGCTAGCGAGCGGAGTCTCCTACGAGCAGTACTTC,CATMLASGVSYEQYF
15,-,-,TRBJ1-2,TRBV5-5,TGTGCCAGCAGCTTGGAAAGAGGGGCCGTCTATGGCTACACCTTC,CASSLERGAVYGYTF
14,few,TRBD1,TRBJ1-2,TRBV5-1,TGCGCCAGCAGCCCTCGGGACAGGGGGAATGGCTACACCTTC,CASSPRDRGNGYTF